This T cell receptor (beta chain) came from a study of Graves' ophthalmopathy and Graves' hyperthyroidism. CDR3 length: 12 amino acids. Germline CDR1 reads SGHTA; CDR2 reads FQGTGA. V lost 5 bases, J lost 7 bases, and 4 bases stayed unmatched. Amplification of the TCR beta CDR3 regions used RNA transcripts (as template). First-round RT-PCR employed HTBI primers, with a second-round multiplex PCR after it. MiXCR, run by TCRdb on the multiplex PCR reads, gives a single entry per CDR3 protein. The sample records approximately 1.2 million distinct CDR3 sequences, roughly 35% being singletons. This clonotype was obtained from an adult man with Graves' hyperthyroidism. The chain joins TRBV7-3 to TRBJ1-1, with 7 bases aligning to TRBD1. The source material was peripheral blood or thyroid tissue (not recorded which). The CDR3 region is CASSVWDSEAFF. In DNA form, the CDR3 reads TGTGCCAGCAGCGTGTGGGACAGTGAAGCTTTCTTT.